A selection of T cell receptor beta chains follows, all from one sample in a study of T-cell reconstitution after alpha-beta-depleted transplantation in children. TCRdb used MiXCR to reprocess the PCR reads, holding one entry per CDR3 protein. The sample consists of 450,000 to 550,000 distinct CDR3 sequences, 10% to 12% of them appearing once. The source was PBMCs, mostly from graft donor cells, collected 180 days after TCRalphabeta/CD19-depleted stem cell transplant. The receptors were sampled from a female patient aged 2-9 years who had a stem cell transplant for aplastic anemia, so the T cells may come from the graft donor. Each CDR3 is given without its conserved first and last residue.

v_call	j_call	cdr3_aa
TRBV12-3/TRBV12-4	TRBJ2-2	ASRGRAKMVNTGELF
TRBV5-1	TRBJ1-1	ASSPEGTEAF
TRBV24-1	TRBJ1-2	ATSDESDSSFYGYT
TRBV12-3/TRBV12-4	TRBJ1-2	ASSFGGGHGYT
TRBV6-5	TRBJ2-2	ASSYSRDPGELF
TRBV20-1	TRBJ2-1	SARARGRFGEQF
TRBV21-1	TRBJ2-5	ASSWASGLSEETQY
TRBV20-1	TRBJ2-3	SATVYPGLAGASTDTQY
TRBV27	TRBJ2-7	ASSRAPTYEQY
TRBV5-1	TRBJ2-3	ASSLTVGLAGGTDTQY
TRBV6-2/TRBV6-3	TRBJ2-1	ASSYMRVVGNEQF
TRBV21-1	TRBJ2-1	ASSNRTGRNEQF
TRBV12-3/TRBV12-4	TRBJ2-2	ASSLGVHLNTGELF
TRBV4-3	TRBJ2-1	ASSQVGTFFNEQF
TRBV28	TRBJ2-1	ASSTPTSGSSNEQF
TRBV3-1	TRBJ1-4	ASSQEPGVANEKLF
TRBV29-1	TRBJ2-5	SVEGGQAGNLQETQY
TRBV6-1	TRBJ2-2	ASSVTPTSGSTGELF
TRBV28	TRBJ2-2	ASRAGTGELF
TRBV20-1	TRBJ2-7	TCGQGTYEQY
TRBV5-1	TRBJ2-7	ASSVGGLAISYEQY
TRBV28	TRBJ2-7	ASSQGGAGGNEQY
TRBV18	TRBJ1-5	ASSPKAGESNQPQH
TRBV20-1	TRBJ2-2	SASQAANTGELF
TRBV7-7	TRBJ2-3	ASSFRVGADTQY
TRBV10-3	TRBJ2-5	AISELLATRGGETQY
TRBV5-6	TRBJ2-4	ASSEDRDRGKNIQY
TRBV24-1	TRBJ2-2	ATSDLKGAFPAVNTGELF
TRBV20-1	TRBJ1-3	SASIRGTRNTIY
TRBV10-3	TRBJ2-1	AISGGPLADEQF
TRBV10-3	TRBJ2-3	AISEDRGRDTQY
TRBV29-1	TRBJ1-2	SVEGAGYT
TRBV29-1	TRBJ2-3	SVDCSGSTDTQY
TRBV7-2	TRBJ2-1	ASSLVGGDYNEQF
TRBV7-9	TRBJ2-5	ASSLEARQETQY
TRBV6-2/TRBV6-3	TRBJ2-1	ASSRSGRRYNEQF
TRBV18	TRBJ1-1	ASSPEAPEAF
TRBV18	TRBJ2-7	ASSPSGGPYEQY
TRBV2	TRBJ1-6	ASSEGWPSSYNSPLH
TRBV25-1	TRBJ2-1	ASSENPGQGAYNEQF
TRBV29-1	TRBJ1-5	SVEGRHYSNQPQH
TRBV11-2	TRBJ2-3	ASSPRTSGIYTDTQY
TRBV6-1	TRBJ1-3	ASSAPPGAGNTIY
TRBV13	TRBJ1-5	ASSYGTGGNQPQH
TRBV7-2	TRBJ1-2	ASSPQTGANYGYT
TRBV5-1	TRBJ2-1	ASSSATSGRSYNEQF